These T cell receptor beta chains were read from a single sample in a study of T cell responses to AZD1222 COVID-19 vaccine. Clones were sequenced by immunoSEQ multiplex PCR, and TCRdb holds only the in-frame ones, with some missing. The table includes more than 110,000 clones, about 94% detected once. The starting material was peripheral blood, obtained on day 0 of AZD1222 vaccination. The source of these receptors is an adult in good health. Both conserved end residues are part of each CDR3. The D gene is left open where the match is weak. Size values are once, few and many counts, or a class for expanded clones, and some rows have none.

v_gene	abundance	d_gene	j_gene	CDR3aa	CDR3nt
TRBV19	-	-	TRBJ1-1	CASSINSNTEAFF	TGTGCCAGTAGTATTAACTCGAACACTGAAGCTTTCTTT
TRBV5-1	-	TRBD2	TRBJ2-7	CASSLPPTSGRLEQYF	TGCGCCAGCAGCTTGCCCCCTACTAGCGGGAGGCTCGAGCAGTACTTC
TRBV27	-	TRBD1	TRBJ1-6	CASSAITGGNSPLHF	TGTGCCAGCTCGGCTATCACAGGGGGCAATTCACCCCTCCACTTT
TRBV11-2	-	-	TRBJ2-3	CASSLARTFTDTQYF	TGTGCCAGCAGCTTAGCGCGCACCTTCACAGATACGCAGTATTTT
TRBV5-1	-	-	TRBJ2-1	CASSLEGRNEQFF	TGCGCCAGCAGCTTGGAGGGAAGAAATGAGCAGTTCTTC
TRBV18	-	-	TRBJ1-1	CASSPPSSNTEAFF	TGTGCCAGCTCACCACCGAGCAGCAACACTGAAGCTTTCTTT
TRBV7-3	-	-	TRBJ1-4	CASSLKGVPGREKLFF	TGTGCCAGCAGCTTAAAGGGGGTACCCGGGAGGGAAAAACTGTTTTTT
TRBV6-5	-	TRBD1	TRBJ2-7	CASRDRGLGEQYF	TGTGCCAGCAGAGACAGGGGGCTAGGGGAGCAGTACTTC
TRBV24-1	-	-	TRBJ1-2	CATSDPPGNSGYTF	TGTGCCACCAGTGACCCTCCGGGGAACTCTGGCTACACCTTC
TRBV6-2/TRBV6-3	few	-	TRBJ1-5	CASSYRSGTNQPQHF	TGTGCCAGCAGTTACAGGTCAGGAACGAATCAGCCCCAGCATTTT
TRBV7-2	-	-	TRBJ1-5	CASSLLIGFNQPQHF	TGTGCCAGCAGCCTATTGATAGGTTTCAATCAGCCCCAGCATTTT
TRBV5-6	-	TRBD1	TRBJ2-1	CASSKGAGNLNEQFF	TGTGCCAGCAGCAAGGGGGCCGGGAATCTCAATGAGCAGTTCTTC
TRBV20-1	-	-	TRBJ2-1	CSASSYRDNYNEQFF	TGCAGTGCTAGTTCTTACAGGGATAACTACAATGAGCAGTTCTTC
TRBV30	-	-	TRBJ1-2	CAWSVRAADGYTF	TGTGCCTGGAGTGTACGGGCTGCGGACGGCTACACCTTC
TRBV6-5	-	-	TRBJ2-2	CASSTLGSGELFF	TGTGCCAGCTCTACGCTAGGAAGCGGGGAGCTGTTTTTT
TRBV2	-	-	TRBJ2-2	CASSEMGAHTGELFF	TGTGCCAGCAGTGAAATGGGGGCCCACACCGGGGAGCTGTTTTTT
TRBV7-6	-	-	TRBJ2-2	CASSLAPRPLGAGATGELFF	TGTGCCAGCAGCTTAGCCCCGAGGCCACTAGGGGCGGGGGCCACCGGGGAGCTGTTTTTT
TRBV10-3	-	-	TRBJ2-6	CAISVNPLDLSGANVLTF	TGTGCCATCAGCGTGAACCCACTCGACCTCTCTGGGGCCAACGTCCTGACTTTC
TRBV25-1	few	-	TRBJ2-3	CASMVGLHTDTQYF	TGTGCCAGCATGGTAGGACTTCACACAGATACGCAGTATTTT
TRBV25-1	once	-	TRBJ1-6	CASRGGQGSPLHF	TGTGCCAGCAGGGGGGGCCAGGGTTCACCCCTCCACTTT
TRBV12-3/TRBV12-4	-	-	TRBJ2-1	CASSPLSYNEQFF	TGTGCCAGCAGCCCTCTCTCCTACAATGAGCAGTTCTTC
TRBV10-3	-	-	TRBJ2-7	CAIRPSQDNPYEQYF	TGTGCCATACGCCCGAGCCAGGACAACCCCTACGAGCAGTACTTC
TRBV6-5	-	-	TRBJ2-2	CASSYRGMGGELFF	TGTGCCAGCAGTTACAGGGGGATGGGCGGGGAGCTGTTTTTT
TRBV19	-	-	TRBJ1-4	CASSMNRPYEKLFF	TGTGCCAGTAGTATGAACAGGCCCTATGAAAAACTGTTTTTT
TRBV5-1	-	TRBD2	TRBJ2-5	CASSKLAGGQETQYF	TGCGCCAGCAGCAAACTAGCGGGAGGGCAAGAGACCCAGTACTTC
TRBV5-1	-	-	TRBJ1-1	CASSLALGGTEAFF	TGCGCCAGCAGCTTGGCCCTGGGGGGAACTGAAGCTTTCTTT
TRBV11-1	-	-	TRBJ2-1	CASSFGNEQFF	TGTGCCAGCAGCTTCGGGAATGAGCAGTTCTTC
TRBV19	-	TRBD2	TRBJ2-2	CASSILAGALGELFF	TGTGCCAGTAGTATCCTAGCGGGAGCTCTCGGGGAGCTGTTTTTT
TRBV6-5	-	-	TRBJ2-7	CASRPPGEGNEQYF	TGTGCCAGCAGACCACCCGGGGAAGGGAACGAGCAGTACTTC
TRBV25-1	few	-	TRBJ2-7	CASSEFEDVITYEQYF	TGTGCCAGCAGTGAATTTGAGGACGTGATTACCTACGAGCAGTACTTC
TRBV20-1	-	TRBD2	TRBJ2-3	CSASRGLAGGPLADTQYF	TGCAGTGCTAGTAGGGGACTAGCGGGAGGGCCCCTGGCAGATACGCAGTATTTT
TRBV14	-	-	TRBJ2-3	CASSALAGIGTDTQYF	TGTGCCAGCAGCGCTCTAGCAGGTATCGGCACAGATACGCAGTATTTT
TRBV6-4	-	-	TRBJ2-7	CASSVLGGYEQYF	TGTGCCAGCAGTGTGTTAGGGGGGTACGAGCAGTACTTC
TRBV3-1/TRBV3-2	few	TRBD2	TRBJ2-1	CASSLRPSGSSDEQFF	TGTGCCAGCAGCCTGAGGCCCAGCGGGAGTTCGGATGAGCAGTTCTTC
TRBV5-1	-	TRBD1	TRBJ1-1	CASSLDRGTEAFF	TGCGCCAGCAGCCTCGACAGGGGCACTGAAGCTTTCTTT
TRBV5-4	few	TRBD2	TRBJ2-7	CASSPVARTSGRSYEQYF	TGTGCCAGCAGCCCCGTAGCGCGGACTAGCGGTCGGTCCTACGAGCAGTACTTC
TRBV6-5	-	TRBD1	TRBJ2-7	CASSRGGQGLYEQYF	TGTGCCAGCAGTAGGGGGGGACAGGGGTTATACGAGCAGTACTTC
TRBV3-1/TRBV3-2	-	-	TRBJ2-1	CASSPQVSYEQFF	TGTGCCAGCAGCCCCCAGGTCTCGTATGAGCAGTTCTTC
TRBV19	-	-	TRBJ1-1	CASSMNMVRPNTEAFF	TGTGCCAGTAGTATGAACATGGTCAGACCTAACACTGAAGCTTTCTTT
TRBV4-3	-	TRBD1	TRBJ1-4	CASSHDRGNEKLFF	TGCGCCAGCAGCCATGACAGGGGAAATGAAAAACTGTTTTTT
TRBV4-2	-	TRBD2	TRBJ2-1	CASSQVTSGRGVYNEQFF	TGTGCCAGCAGCCAAGTAACTAGCGGGAGAGGCGTCTACAATGAGCAGTTCTTC
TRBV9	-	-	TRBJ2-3	CASSVAEGADTQYF	TGTGCCAGCAGCGTAGCCGAGGGAGCGGATACGCAGTATTTT
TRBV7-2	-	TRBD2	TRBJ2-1	CASSPTGLAGGYEQFF	TGTGCCAGCAGCCCGACAGGACTAGCGGGAGGTTATGAGCAGTTCTTC
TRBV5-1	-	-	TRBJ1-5	CASSANGDSYQPQHF	TGCGCCAGCAGCGCTAATGGCGACAGTTACCAGCCCCAGCATTTT
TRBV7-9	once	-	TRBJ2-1	CASREPGGNEQFF	TGTGCCAGCAGAGAGCCAGGGGGGAATGAGCAGTTCTTC
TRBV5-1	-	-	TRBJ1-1	CASSLDGRTNTEAFF	TGCGCCAGCAGCTTGGATGGACGAACGAACACTGAAGCTTTCTTT
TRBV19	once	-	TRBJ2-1	CASTTTGTKNYNEQFF	TGTGCCAGTACCACGACCGGGACAAAGAACTACAATGAGCAGTTCTTC
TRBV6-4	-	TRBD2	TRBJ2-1	CASSDPPGLGANNEQFF	TGTGCCAGCAGTGACCCCCCGGGACTAGGGGCAAACAATGAGCAGTTCTTC
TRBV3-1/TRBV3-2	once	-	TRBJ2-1	CASSQAVEQFF	TGTGCCAGCAGCCAAGCGGTCGAGCAGTTCTTC
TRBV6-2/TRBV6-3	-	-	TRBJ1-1	CASSYSFFAAFF	TGTGCCAGCAGTTACTCATTTTTCGCAGCTTTCTTT